This TCR beta chain is from a study of OX40 agonist ivuxolimab in advanced cancers. Study overall: The eligibility criteria allowed prior anti-PD-1, anti-PD-L1 or anti-CTLA-4 therapy, and 40% had some.

The study's findings and limits: Antigen targets of the expanded peripheral T cells went undetermined.

Comments on this clone: Its antigen is unidentified.

Deletions cut 5 bases from V and 3 bases from J, with 14 bases between. Germline CDR1 reads LGHNA; CDR2 reads YSLEER. CDR3 length equals 15 residues. This table comes from immunoSEQ multiplex PCR, and its TCRdb copy is limited to in-frame clones, with some not included. Of about 37,000 clones listed, 70% to 90% are singletons. The chain recombines TRBV4-3 with TRBJ1-3, with unresolved D. The TCR sequence derives from an adult with an advanced solid tumor such as melanoma, head and neck, liver or kidney cancer. Specimen: CD4+ or CD8+ T cells sorted from blood, collected in a trial of the OX40 agonist ivuxolimab. The CDR3 loop reads CASSYSRASGNTIYF. Written as DNA, the CDR3 is TGCGCCAGCAGCTACTCACGGGCTAGTGGAAACACCATATATTTT.